These 13 T cell receptor beta chains came from one sample sequenced in a study of T-cell memory formation after mild COVID-19. MiXCR was run by TCRdb on the 5' RACE reads, yielding one entry per CDR3 protein. This repertoire shows 470,000 or so distinct CDR3 sequences, 20% found once; its top ten account for 8.4%. Sample: PBMCs or a T cell subset sorted from them (not recorded which). All receptors derive from an adult woman who had mild COVID-19 (a few samples of this study predate the infection). Cell type and time point are not known.

This clonotype was counted a few times. The rearrangement links TRBV30 to TRBJ1-2; D is uncertain. CDR3 length equals 12 residues. The germline V and J ends were trimmed by 2 bases and 0 bases, with 4 bases remaining between them. The germline V gene has CDR1 GTSNPN and CDR2 SVGIG (reference sequence). CDR3 coding DNA: TGTGCCTGGAGTAACTCTAACTATGGCTACACCTTC. Translation: CAWSNSNYGYTF.

There are a few counts of this clonotype. V gene TRBV29-1 combines with J gene TRBJ2-1, with TRBD2 matching 10 bases. Germline V lookup: CDR1 SQVTM, CDR2 ANQGSEA. V lost 8 bases and J lost 10; bases outside the gene matches: 11. CDR3 length: 13 amino acids. The CDR3 nucleotides are TGCAGCCTAAATAGCGGGAGGACATCCGAGCAGTTCTTC. This translates into CSLNSGRTSEQFF.

The chain joins TRBV27 to TRBJ1-2, with unresolved D. The germline V gene has CDR1 MNHEY and CDR2 SMNVEV (reference sequence). The CDR3 extends over 15 amino acids. Trimming stripped 2 bases from V and 5 bases from J, with 15 bases between. The CDR3 coding sequence is TGTGCCAGCAGTTTAAATCGGGCACCAGGATATGGCTACACCTTC. Translated, it gives CASSLNRAPGYGYTF.

This clonotype occurred a few times. This sequence joins TRBV9 and TRBJ2-1; 9 bases are shared with TRBD2. The junction had 4 bases not matched to a gene; V was cut back by 0 bases and J by 9 bases. This CDR3 has 14 residues. Germline V gene lookup returns CDR1 SGDLS and CDR2 YYNGEE. The DNA of the CDR3 is TGTGCCAGCAGCGTAGGGGGACTAGCTGTTGAGCAGTTCTTC. It codes for CASSVGGLAVEQFF.

The chain couples TRBV19 to TRBJ2-5, with TRBD1 as a possible D gene (6 bases). V gave up 3 bases and J gave up 1 base, with 21 bases separating them. Germline lookup yields CDR1 LNHDA and CDR2 SQIVND (reference sequence). The length of the CDR3 is 18 residues. The CDR3 region is CASSMIGGGSLLQETQYF. As DNA, the CDR3 is TGTGCCAGTAGTATGATCGGTGGGGGCAGCCTTCTCCAAGAGACCCAGTACTTC.

This clonotype was counted a few times. The chain has TRBV6-5 and TRBJ1-5; possibly TRBD1 for D (6 bases). The CDR3 has 14 amino acids. Trimming stripped 0 bases from V and 9 bases from J, with 12 bases between. CDR1 and CDR2 (germline): MNHEY, SVGAGI. CDR3 nucleotide sequence: TGTGCCAGCAGTTACTCGTGGGACATACCGCCCCAGCATTTT. It translates to CASSYSWDIPPQHF.

This clonotype turned up a few times. This chain connects TRBV20-1 to TRBJ1-5, with unresolved D. Germline V gene data show CDR1 as DFQATT and CDR2 as SNEGSKA (reference sequence). Trimming pared 5 bases from V and 4 bases from J, leaving 12 bases between. CDR3 length: 13 residues. The CDR3 spells CSAHVSANQPQHF. The DNA for the CDR3 is TGCAGTGCTCATGTTTCCGCAAATCAGCCCCAGCATTTT.

The table lists this clonotype with a count of one. The chain uses TRBV5-6 and TRBJ1-6; perhaps TRBD1 as D (5 bases). Trimming left V 5 bases short and J 0 bases short, with 12 bases between. This CDR3 comprises 16 residues. Germline CDR1 is SGHDT and CDR2 is YYEEEE. CDR3 in DNA: TGTGCCAGCAGTCGACAGAGTCGCTCCTATAATTCACCCCTCCACTTT. It yields the protein CASSRQSRSYNSPLHF.

The CDR3: CASSLTQTGYYEQYF. For the CDR3, the DNA is TGTGCCAGCAGCTTGACCCAGACGGGCTACTACGAGCAGTACTTC. The chain employs TRBV7-3 and TRBJ2-7; the D is unclear. Trimming pared 3 bases from V and 3 bases from J, leaving 15 bases between. The CDR3 spans 15 residues. The germline V gene encodes CDR1 SGHTA and CDR2 FQGTGA.

The chain employs TRBV20-1 and TRBJ1-1; 11 nucleotides line up with TRBD1. The CDR3 has 13 residues. The V segment lost 5 bases and the J segment 5 bases; nucleotides outside the gene matches: 4. Germline V gene lookup returns CDR1 DFQATT and CDR2 SNEGSKA (reference sequence). CDR3 protein: CSAPDRGPTEAFF. DNA for the CDR3: TGCAGTGCTCCGGACAGGGGGCCTACTGAAGCTTTCTTT.

This chain joins TRBV7-3 and TRBJ2-3, with D possibly matching TRBD2 (6 bases). The CDR3 runs 14 residues. Trimming pared 6 bases from V and 2 bases from J, leaving 12 bases between. The germline V gene has CDR1 SGHTA and CDR2 FQGTGA. The CDR3 protein is CASRRGEDTDTQYF. The CDR3 region has the DNA TGTGCCAGCAGAAGAGGGGAGGACACAGATACGCAGTATTTT.

The V gene is TRBV20-1, the J gene TRBJ1-2, with unresolved D. CDR1 and CDR2 (germline): DFQATT, SNEGSKA (reference sequence). This CDR3 has 12 residues. V lost 3 bases and J 8 bases, leaving 13 bases between the germline ends. The CDR3 spells CSASGRARGYTF. Written as DNA, the CDR3 is TGCAGTGCTAGCGGCCGGGCAAGGGGCTACACCTTC.

The chain uses TRBV7-9 and TRBJ1-1; TRBD1 is a possible D gene (5 bases). The CDR3 extends over 17 amino acids. Trimming stripped 5 bases from V and 0 bases from J, with 19 bases between. CDR1 SEHNR and CDR2 FQNEAQ come from the germline V gene (reference sequence). In nucleotides, the CDR3 is TGTGCCAGCAGCGGCCCCCAGGGACGGCGTATGAACACTGAAGCTTTCTTT. The encoded protein is CASSGPQGRRMNTEAFF.